This T cell receptor beta chain is from a study of blood T cell repertoires in COVID-19. Study at large: Samples taken during acute and convalescent COVID-19 were collected in the United States, Italy and Spain. T cells, B-cell-depleted T cells, or PBMCs supplied cDNA or gDNA.

The CDR3 spans 13 residues. The germline CDR1 and CDR2 sequences are SGHRS and YFSETQ. V was trimmed by 2 bases and J by 5 bases, leaving 10 bases between them. Authors' analysis steps: The assay estimated nucleated cells by amplifying reference gene primers. Some clones are missing from TCRdb's copy, which holds only in-frame ones; the method was immunoSEQ multiplex PCR. The DNA was the basis for D and trimming; V, J and clone size are from that table. The data contain about 140,000 clones, 82% of them singletons. The chain employs TRBV5-1 and TRBJ2-5; D is uncertain. Input material: peripheral blood. This clonotype originated in an elderly woman with acute or convalescent COVID-19. The CDR3 DNA reads TGCGCCAGCAGCTTTTCGCGTCTTGAGACCCAGTACTTC. Residues: CASSFSRLETQYF.